This record covers a single TCR beta chain. Its antigen is not identified. This sample is drawn from a study of cytomegalovirus exposure and HLA in healthy donors. Study-level points and caveats: From TCR beta sequences, most subjects' HLA-A and HLA-B alleles were reportedly predicted accurately. In a later analysis, donors in an Asian-associated ancestry cluster reportedly had fewer N-insertions in productive TCRs than the cohort mean.

Trimming removed 0 bases from V and 2 bases from J, with 8 bases in between. The CDR3 sequence is 15 residues long. CDR1 is SGHRS and CDR2 is YFSETQ in the germline V gene. Vbeta (60) and Jbeta (13) primers were used in the PCR. Sequencing used immunoSEQ multiplex PCR; TCRdb keeps in-frame clones, though not all of them. The sample includes 40,000 or so clones, roughly 76% of them seen just once. This chain connects TRBV5-1 to TRBJ2-2; D gene ambiguous. This TCR derives from a woman aged 25 to 45 in good health and CMV-seropositive. Sequencing was done on a sample of PBMCs. CDR3 coding DNA: TGCGCCAGCAGCTTGGTAGCCGGAAACACCGGGGAGCTGTTTTTT. Amino acids: CASSLVAGNTGELFF.